This entry features one T cell receptor beta chain sequence. Its target antigen remains unknown. It has no much larger one-base neighbor in the sample; base qualities were not kept. A cohort of around 29 patients with locally advanced or metastatic urothelial carcinoma, treated at Memorial Sloan Kettering on a trial protocol, was included. Peripheral blood mononuclear cells were collected pretreatment and during treatment, with between 1 and 8 total time points obtained per patient. The Qiagen DNeasy Blood extraction kit was used to purify genomic DNA from total PBMCs and tumor samples. PBMCs were collected pretreatment and during treatment, and were isolated and stored as previously described. Each PCR received spiked-in synthetic TCR analog templates so that absolute template abundance could be estimated from read counts. The immunoSEQ assay used bias-controlled V and J gene primers to amplify TCRbeta CDR3 regions from genomic DNA. Sequencing of rearranged TCRbeta segments was performed at approximately 20X coverage. As for the original processing: Clustering was used to correct sequencing errors, and CDR3s were annotated against IMGT to assign V, D and J genes. Downstream analyses used only productive TCRbeta rearrangements and left out out-of-frame or stop-codon sequences. Clonality was computed as one minus Shannon entropy normalized by the log of the number of unique productive sequences. Clones differing between time points or between blood and tumor were identified using Fisher's exact test with Benjamini-Hochberg correction, with an adjusted p below 0.01 applied as the threshold. Entries here come from immuneACCESS through TCRdb and include only in-frame sequences with V and J called. Some clones fail to appear in such tables; in the studies checked, an unresolved V gene covers under half of the shortfall, and the cause of the remainder is unknown. D and trimming come from the DNA, and the V and J calls and clone size come from that table. The sample table records about 26,000 clones; approximately 86% of these occur just once. The ten largest clones take up roughly a third of the sample.

Relative to germline, V is missing 1 base and J is missing 8 bases, with 2 bases of the junction outside any gene match. CDR3 length: 15 amino acids, cysteine to phenylalanine. Only the CDR3 portion is preserved as DNA: 45 bases, with reading frame beginning at the first base. Based on the germline V gene, the CDR1 and CDR2 sequences are LGHNA and YSLEER. The sample belongs to a study of PD-L1 blockade in urothelial cancer (dated by TCRdb to the late 2010s). Background for the entire study: Therapy was started in 2014 for all patients, and atezolizumab 1,200 mg was administered intravenously every 3 weeks. About 90% of the 29 patients were identified as males with urothelial cancer of bladder origin, and a prior smoking history was reported by 18 of 29 patients. An ECOG performance status of 0 or 1 was recorded for the patients, and 0 to 3 prior chemotherapy regimens had been received by the patients. Blood samples were analyzed at two time points: 3 weeks after treatment start (second dose) and 6 weeks after treatment start. Blood samples yielded a median of about 150,000 T cells and more than 80,000 unique TCRs, with median clonality around 0.083. An exploratory multi-omic analysis was conducted of the somatic, immune and clinical correlates of response to PD-L1 blockade with atezolizumab in urothelial cancer. Pretreatment tumor samples and matched peripheral blood, collected serially before and after atezolizumab treatment, underwent TCR sequencing. Durable clinical benefit was defined as a progression-free survival longer than 6 months, and TCR features were additionally tested against progression-free survival and overall survival. In the same patients who had TCR sequencing, pretreatment tumors also underwent whole exome sequencing and RNA sequencing. Roughly ten patients achieved durable clinical benefit and fewer than 25 did not. Pretreatment blood TCR-seq was available for under 35 patients, at least one posttreatment blood collection was obtained for about 25 patients, and tumor TCR-seq was available for about 25 patients.

General findings and caveats noted by the study authors: Because of the small sample size (n ≈ 29) and the many exploratory analyses performed, the results are intended to be regarded as hypothesis-generating. Among patients with durable benefit, tumor-associated TCR clones showed greater expansion in peripheral blood 3 weeks after treatment started (n ≈ 20, p = 0.022). Improved progression-free and overall survival was found to be associated with pretreatment peripheral blood TCR clonality below the median.

The sample in question was PBMCs, obtained around atezolizumab (anti-PD-L1) treatment. This TCR was sampled from a man in his sixties with urothelial cancer. The chain links TRBV4-3 with TRBJ1-6; 10 nucleotides in the junction match TRBD1. In nucleotide form, the sequence is TGCGCCAGCAGCCAAGCGGGACAGGGGTATTCACCCCTCCACTTT. This is translated as CASSQAGQGYSPLHF.